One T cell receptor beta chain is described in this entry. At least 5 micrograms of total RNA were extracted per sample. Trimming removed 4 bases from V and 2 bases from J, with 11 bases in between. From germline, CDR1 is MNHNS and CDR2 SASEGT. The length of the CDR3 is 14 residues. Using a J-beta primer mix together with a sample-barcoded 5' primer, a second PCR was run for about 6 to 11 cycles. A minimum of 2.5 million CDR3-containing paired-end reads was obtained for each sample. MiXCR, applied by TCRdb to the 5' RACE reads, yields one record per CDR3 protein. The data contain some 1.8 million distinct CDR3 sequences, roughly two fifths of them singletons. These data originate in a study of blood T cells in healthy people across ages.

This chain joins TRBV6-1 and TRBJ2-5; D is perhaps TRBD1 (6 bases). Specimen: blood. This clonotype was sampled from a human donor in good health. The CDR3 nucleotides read TGTGCCAGCAGTGCCCACAGGGAGCAAGAGACCCAGTACTTC. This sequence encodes CASSAHREQETQYF.